A single sample is the source of the 9 T cell receptor beta chains below, sequenced in a study of T cells in Graves' hyperthyroidism and ophthalmopathy. Amplification yielded TCR beta CDR3 regions, with RNA transcripts as the source. HTBI primers were the set used in a first-round RT-PCR of the TCR CDR3. TCRdb analysed the multiplex PCR reads with MiXCR anew, one entry per CDR3 protein. The data contain 550,000 to 650,000 distinct CDR3 sequences, 14% of them seen just once; the ten biggest clones take up around 13%. Sequenced material: blood. The receptors here all came from a woman aged 40 to 55 with Graves' hyperthyroidism.

This clonotype was seen at least ten times. The rearrangement uses TRBV3-1 and TRBJ2-5, with D unresolved. The V end was cut by 4 bases, the J end by 0 bases, with 6 bases between. Germline V gene sequence: CDR1 LGHDT, CDR2 YNNKEL (reference sequence). The CDR3 is 13 residues long. The CDR3, as DNA: TGTGCCAGCAGCCCTCACTACCAAGAGACCCAGTACTTC. Its translation: CASSPHYQETQYF.

Ten or more counts support this clonotype. This chain connects TRBV28 to TRBJ2-6, with a weak D call TRBD2 (6 bases). V was cut by 8 bases and J by 4 bases, with 18 bases left in between. This CDR3 region has 16 residues. From germline, CDR1 is MDHEN and CDR2 SYDVKM. In DNA form, the CDR3 reads TGTGCCAGCCAACTCCGACGGGGGACCGGGGCCAACGTCCTGACTTTC. Protein sequence: CASQLRRGTGANVLTF.

The J gene is TRBJ1-5, the V gene TRBV15; a possible D gene is TRBD1 (5 bases). V was trimmed by 3 bases and J by 3 bases, leaving 6 bases between them. The germline CDR1 and CDR2 sequences are LNHNV and YYDKDF (reference sequence). This CDR3 region has 13 residues. This chain's CDR3 is CATSRGLNQPQHF. The CDR3 coding sequence is TGTGCCACCAGCAGGGGGCTCAATCAGCCCCAGCATTTT. The entire variable domain, with the rest obtained from reference TRBV15 and TRBJ1-5, is as follows: DAMVIQNPRYQVTQFGKPVTLSCSQTLNHNVMYWYQQKSSQAPKLLFHYYDKDFNNEADTPDNFQSRRPNTSFCFLDIRSPGLGDTAMYLCATSRGLNQPQHFGDGTRLSIL.

This clonotype has at least ten counts. J is TRBJ2-5 and V is TRBV4-1; unclear D gene. V lost 1 base and J 1 base, leaving 7 bases between the germline ends. The germline V gene encodes CDR1 MGHRA and CDR2 YSYEKL. The CDR3 extends over 14 amino acids. The CDR3, as DNA: TGCGCCAGCAGCCAAGGACGGTCCCAAGAGACCCAGTACTTC. This sequence encodes CASSQGRSQETQYF.

This clonotype was detected many times. J is TRBJ2-7 and V is TRBV28; D may correspond to TRBD1 or TRBD2 (5 bases each). The CDR3 loop spans 12 amino acids. V lost 6 bases and J lost 6, with 12 bases in between. Germline CDR1 reads MDHEN; CDR2 reads SYDVKM. This CDR3 reads CASRTAGSEQYF. CDR3 DNA sequence: TGTGCCAGCAGGACCGCAGGGAGCGAGCAGTACTTC.

This clonotype was observed a few times. The final CDR3 position lacks the conserved phenylalanine or tryptophan, pointing to a likely read error. The chain is built from TRBV3-1 and TRBJ1-5; D not certain. CDR1 and CDR2 from the germline V gene are LGHDT and YNNKEL (reference sequence). Trimming left V 1 base short and J 5 bases short, with 9 bases between. The CDR3 is 14 amino acids. Written as DNA, the CDR3 is TGTGCCAGCAGCCAAGCTTTGCGGGATCAGCCCCAGCATTCT. Amino acid sequence: CASSQALRDQPQHS.

Many counts were recorded for this clonotype. J is TRBJ2-2 and V is TRBV7-2; the D is unclear. V lost 5 bases to trimming and J lost 5 bases, with 12 bases between them. Germline V gene data show CDR1 as SGHTA and CDR2 as FQGNSA. There are 14 residues in the CDR3. The chain's CDR3 is CASSQTRLTGELFF. Here the CDR3 DNA reads TGTGCCAGCAGCCAGACCAGGCTGACCGGGGAGCTGTTTTTT. The complete variable domain, with remaining parts taken from reference TRBV7-2 and TRBJ2-2, reads GAGVSQSPSNKVTEKGKDVELRCDPISGHTALYWYRQSLGQGLEFLIYFQGNSAPDKSGLPSDRFSAERTGGSVSTLTIQRTQQEDSAVYLCASSQTRLTGELFFGEGSRLTVL.

Only a few counts were recorded for this clonotype. The chain carries TRBV5-4 and TRBJ2-3, with 7 bases aligning to TRBD2. The CDR3 extends over 15 amino acids. Per the germline V gene, CDR1 is SGHNT and CDR2 is YYREEE (reference sequence). Trimming cost V 5 bases and J 3 bases; bases outside gene matches: 9. The CDR3 protein is CASRGGSSGTDTQYF. In DNA form, the CDR3 reads TGTGCCAGCAGAGGCGGGAGTTCTGGTACAGATACGCAGTATTTT.

This clonotype has at least ten counts. The J gene is TRBJ2-1, the V gene TRBV29-1; 11 bases line up with TRBD2. The CDR3 runs to 15 residues. CDR1 and CDR2 (germline): SQVTM, ANQGSEA. J lost 6 bases, V lost 3 bases, and 7 bases had no gene match. This CDR3 is CSVDLAGGVVNEQFF. The CDR3, as DNA: TGCAGCGTTGATCTAGCGGGAGGAGTGGTCAATGAGCAGTTCTTC.